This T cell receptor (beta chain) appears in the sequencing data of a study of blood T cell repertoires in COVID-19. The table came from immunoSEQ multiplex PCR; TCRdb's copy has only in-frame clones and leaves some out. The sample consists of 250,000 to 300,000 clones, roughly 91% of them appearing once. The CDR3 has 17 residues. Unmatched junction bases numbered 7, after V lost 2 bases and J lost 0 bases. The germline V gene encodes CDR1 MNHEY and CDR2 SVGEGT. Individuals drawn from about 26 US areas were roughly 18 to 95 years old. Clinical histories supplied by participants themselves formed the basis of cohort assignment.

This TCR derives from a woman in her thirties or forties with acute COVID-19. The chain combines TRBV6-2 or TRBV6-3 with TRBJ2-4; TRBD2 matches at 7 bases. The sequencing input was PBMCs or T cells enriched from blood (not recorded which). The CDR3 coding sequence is TGTGCCAGCAGTTACGTACTCCTAGCGGAAGCCAAAAACATTCAGTACTTC. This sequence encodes CASSYVLLAEAKNIQYF.